This T cell receptor beta chain was obtained from a study of blood T cell repertoires in COVID-19. Study at large: Sources were T cells, B-cell-depleted T cells, or PBMCs; the material itself was cDNA or gDNA.

TCRdb's table, derived via immunoSEQ multiplex PCR, lists solely in-frame clones and lacks some. In the table there are about 60,000 clones, about 87% of which are singletons. Germline CDR1 reads SGDLS; CDR2 reads YYNGEE. This CDR3 comprises 15 residues. The V end was cut by 2 bases, the J end by 1 base, with 13 bases between. The sample comprised peripheral blood. The clonotype originates from a human donor with active COVID-19. The donor label of this sample is uncertain. The chain recombines TRBV9 with TRBJ2-7, with D hard to call. CDR3 in DNA: TGTGCCAGCAGCGTGACGGTCGGGTCGTCCTACGAGCAGTACTTC. The encoded protein is CASSVTVGSSYEQYF.